The entry that follows covers one T cell receptor (beta chain) sequence. Its antigen is not identified. This sample is part of a study of T cell responses to AZD1222 COVID-19 vaccine. About the research overall: Researchers grouped second doses given at about 4 or about 12 weeks into one pool.

Study outcomes and limitations: With two AZD1222 doses given, Spike-specific TCR breadth and depth both rose.

Generated by immunoSEQ multiplex PCR, the TCRdb table keeps only in-frame clones and is missing some. The sample includes approximately 88,000 clones, approximately 90% seen only once; the top ten take 5% to 6.5%. The sample was peripheral blood, taken on day 0 of AZD1222 vaccination. The sequence was collected from an adult in good health.

The chain's CDR3 is CASRNDPADTQYF. Written as DNA, the CDR3 is TGTGCCAGCAGAAATGACCCTGCAGATACGCAGTATTTT. V gene TRBV12-3 or TRBV12-4 combines with J gene TRBJ2-3, with unresolved D. The CDR3 has 13 amino acids. Trimming stripped 6 bases from V and 4 bases from J, with 11 bases between.